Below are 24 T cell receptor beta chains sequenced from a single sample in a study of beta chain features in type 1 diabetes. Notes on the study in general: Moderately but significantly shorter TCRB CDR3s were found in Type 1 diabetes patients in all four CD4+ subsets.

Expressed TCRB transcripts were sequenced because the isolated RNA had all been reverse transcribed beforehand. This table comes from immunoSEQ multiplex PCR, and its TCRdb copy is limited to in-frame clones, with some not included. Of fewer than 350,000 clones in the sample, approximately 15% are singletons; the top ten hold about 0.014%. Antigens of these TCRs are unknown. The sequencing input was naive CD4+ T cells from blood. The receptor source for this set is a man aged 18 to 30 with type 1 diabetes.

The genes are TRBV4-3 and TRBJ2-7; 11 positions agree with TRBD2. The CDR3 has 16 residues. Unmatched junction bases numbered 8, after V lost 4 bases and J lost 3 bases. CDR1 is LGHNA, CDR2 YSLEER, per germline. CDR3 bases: TGCGCCAGCAGCCCAGACCCTAGCGGGGGGATCTACGAGCAGTACTTC. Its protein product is CASSPDPSGGIYEQYF.

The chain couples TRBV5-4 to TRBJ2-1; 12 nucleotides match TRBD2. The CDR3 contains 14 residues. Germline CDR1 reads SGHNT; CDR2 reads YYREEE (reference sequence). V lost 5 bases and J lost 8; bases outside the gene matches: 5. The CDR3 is CASSLLAGGDEQFF. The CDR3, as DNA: TGTGCCAGCAGTTTACTAGCGGGAGGCGATGAGCAGTTCTTC.

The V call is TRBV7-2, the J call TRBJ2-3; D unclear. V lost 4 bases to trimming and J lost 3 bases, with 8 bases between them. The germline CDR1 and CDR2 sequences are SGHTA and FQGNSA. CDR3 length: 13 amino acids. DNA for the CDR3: TGTGCCAGCAGCTCCCTCTCGACAGATACGCAGTATTTT. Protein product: CASSSLSTDTQYF.

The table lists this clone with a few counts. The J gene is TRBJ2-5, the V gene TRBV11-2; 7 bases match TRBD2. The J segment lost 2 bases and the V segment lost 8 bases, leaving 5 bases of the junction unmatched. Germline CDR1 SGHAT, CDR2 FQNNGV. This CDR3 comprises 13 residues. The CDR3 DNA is TGTGCCAGCGGCAGCGGGGCTCAAGAGACCCAGTACTTC. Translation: CASGSGAQETQYF.

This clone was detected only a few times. The CDR3 nucleotides read TGCAGCGTTGAGGGACAGGCCTACGAGCAGTACTTC. This gives the protein CSVEGQAYEQYF. The J gene is TRBJ2-7, the V gene TRBV29-1, with TRBD1 identical over 8 bases. The CDR3 length is 12 residues. Germline-derived CDR1 and CDR2 are SQVTM and ANQGSEA. With V trimmed by 3 bases and J by 2 bases, 0 bases remained unmatched.

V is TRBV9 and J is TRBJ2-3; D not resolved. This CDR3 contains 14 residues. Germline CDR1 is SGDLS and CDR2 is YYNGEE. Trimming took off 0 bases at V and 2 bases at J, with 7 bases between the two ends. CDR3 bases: TGTGCCAGCAGCGTAGTAGCCCTCACAGATACGCAGTATTTT. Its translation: CASSVVALTDTQYF.

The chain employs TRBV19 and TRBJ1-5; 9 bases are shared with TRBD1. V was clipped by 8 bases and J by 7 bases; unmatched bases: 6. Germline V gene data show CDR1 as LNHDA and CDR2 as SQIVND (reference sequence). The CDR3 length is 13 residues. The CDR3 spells CASGGTGKQPQHF. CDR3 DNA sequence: TGTGCCAGTGGCGGGACAGGGAAACAGCCCCAGCATTTT.

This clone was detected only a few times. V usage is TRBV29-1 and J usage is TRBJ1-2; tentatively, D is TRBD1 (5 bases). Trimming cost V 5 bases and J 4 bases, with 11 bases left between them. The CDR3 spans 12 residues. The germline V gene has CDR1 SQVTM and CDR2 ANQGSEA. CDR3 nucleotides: TGCAGCGTTTTTCAGGGTACCTATGGCTACACCTTC. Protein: CSVFQGTYGYTF.

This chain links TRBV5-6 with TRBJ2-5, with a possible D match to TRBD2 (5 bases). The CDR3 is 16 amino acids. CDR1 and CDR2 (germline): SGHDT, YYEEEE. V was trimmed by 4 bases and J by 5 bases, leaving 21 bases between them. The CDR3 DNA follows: TGTGCCAGCAGCCGCGATGACGGGGTAATAGGGGAGACCCAGTACTTC. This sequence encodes CASSRDDGVIGETQYF.

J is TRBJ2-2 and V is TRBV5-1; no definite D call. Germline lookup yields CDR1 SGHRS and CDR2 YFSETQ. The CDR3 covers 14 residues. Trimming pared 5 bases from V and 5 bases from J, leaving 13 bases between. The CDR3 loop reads CASSQSPRTGELFF. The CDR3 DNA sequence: TGCGCCAGCAGTCAGTCACCGCGGACCGGGGAGCTGTTTTTT. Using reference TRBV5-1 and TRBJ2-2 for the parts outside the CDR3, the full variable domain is KAGVTQTPRYLIKTRGQQVTLSCSPISGHRSVSWYQQTPGQGLQFLFEYFSETQRNKGNFPGRFSGRQFSNSRSEMNVSTLELGDSALYLCASSQSPRTGELFFGEGSRLTVL.

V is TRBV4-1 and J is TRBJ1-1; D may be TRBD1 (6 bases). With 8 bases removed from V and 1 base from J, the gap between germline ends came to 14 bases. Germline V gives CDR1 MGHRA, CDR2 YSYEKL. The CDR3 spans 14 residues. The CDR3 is CASRSYRENTEAFF. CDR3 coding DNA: TGCGCCAGCCGATCCTACAGGGAGAACACTGAAGCTTTCTTT.

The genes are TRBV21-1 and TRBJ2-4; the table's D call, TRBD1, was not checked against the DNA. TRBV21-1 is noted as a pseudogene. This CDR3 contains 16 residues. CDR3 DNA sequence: TGTGCCAGCAGCACAATCACGACAGCTAATGAAAACATTCAGTACTTC. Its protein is CASSTITTANENIQYF.

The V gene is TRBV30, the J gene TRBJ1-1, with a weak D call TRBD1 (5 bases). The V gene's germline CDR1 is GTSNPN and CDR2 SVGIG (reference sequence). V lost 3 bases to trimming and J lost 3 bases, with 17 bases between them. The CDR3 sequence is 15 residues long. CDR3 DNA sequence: TGTGCCTGGAGCCCAGGACACTCGGGGGACACTGAAGCTTTCTTT. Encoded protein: CAWSPGHSGDTEAFF.

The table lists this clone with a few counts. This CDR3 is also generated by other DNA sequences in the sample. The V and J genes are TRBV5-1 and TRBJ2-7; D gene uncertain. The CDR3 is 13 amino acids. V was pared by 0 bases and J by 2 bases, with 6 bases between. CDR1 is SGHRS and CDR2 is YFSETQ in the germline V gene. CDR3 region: CASSLDSPYEQYF. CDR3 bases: TGCGCCAGCAGCTTGGACAGCCCCTACGAGCAGTACTTC.

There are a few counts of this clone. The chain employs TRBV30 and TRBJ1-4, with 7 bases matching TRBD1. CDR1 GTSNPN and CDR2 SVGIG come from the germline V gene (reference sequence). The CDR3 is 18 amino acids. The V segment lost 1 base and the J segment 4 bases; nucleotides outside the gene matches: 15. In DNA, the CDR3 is TGTGCCTGGAGTGCAGACAGGGACCTGCTGAGAGTTAATGAAAAACTGTTTTTT. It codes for CAWSADRDLLRVNEKLFF.

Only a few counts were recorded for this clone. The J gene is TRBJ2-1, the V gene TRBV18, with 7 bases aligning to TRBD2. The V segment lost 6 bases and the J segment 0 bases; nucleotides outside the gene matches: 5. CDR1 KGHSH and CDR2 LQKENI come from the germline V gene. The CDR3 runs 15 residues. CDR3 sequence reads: CASSSAGLSYNEQFF. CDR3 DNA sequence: TGTGCCAGCTCCTCAGCGGGACTCTCCTACAATGAGCAGTTCTTC.

The DNA of the CDR3 is TGCACCAGCAGCCAAGAAGCCACGGCCGCGGGCAATCAGCCCCAGCATTTT. This encodes CTSSQEATAAGNQPQHF. The chain employs TRBV1 and TRBJ1-5. TRBV1 is a recognized pseudogene. The CDR3 sequence is 17 residues long.

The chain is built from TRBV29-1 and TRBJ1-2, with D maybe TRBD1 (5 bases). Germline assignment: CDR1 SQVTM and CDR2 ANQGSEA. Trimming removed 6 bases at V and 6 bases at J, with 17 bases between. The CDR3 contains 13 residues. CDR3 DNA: TGCAGCGTCTCCACCTCGCTAGGGGATGGCTACACCTTC. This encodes CSVSTSLGDGYTF.

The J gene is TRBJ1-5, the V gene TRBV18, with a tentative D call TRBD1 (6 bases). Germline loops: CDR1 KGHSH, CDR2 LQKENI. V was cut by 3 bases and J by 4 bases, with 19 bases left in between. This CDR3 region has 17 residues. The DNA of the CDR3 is TGTGCCAGCTCACCTTTTCGAGGGGGTGAATCTAATCAGCCCCAGCATTTT. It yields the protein CASSPFRGGESNQPQHF.

CDR3 residues: CASSLVGTSGFDEQFF. CDR3 nucleotides: TGCGCCAGCAGCTTGGTGGGGACTAGCGGTTTTGATGAGCAGTTCTTC. This chain uses TRBV5-1 with TRBJ2-1, with 11 positions matching TRBD2. The length of the CDR3 is 16 residues. Per the germline V gene, CDR1 is SGHRS and CDR2 is YFSETQ. The trim removed 0 bases at V and 8 bases at J, leaving 7 bases unmatched.

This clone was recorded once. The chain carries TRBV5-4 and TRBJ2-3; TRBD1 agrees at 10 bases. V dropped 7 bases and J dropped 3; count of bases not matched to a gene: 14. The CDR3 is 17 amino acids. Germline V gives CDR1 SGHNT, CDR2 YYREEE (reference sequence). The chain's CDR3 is CASAPRQGAVVTDTQYF. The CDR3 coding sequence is TGTGCCAGCGCGCCCCGACAGGGGGCTGTTGTTACAGATACGCAGTATTTT.

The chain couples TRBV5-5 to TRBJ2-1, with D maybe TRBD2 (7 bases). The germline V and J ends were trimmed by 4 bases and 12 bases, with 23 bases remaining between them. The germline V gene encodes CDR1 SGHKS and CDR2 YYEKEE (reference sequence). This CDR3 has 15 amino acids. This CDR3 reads CASSRGRDTPRGQFF. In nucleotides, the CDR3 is TGTGCCAGCAGCAGGGGGAGGGACACACCCCGGGGGCAGTTCTTC. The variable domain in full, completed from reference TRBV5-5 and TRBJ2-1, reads DAGVTQSPTHLIKTRGQQVTLRCSPISGHKSVSWYQQVLGQGPQFIFQYYEKEERGRGNFPDRFSARQFPNYSSELNVNALLLGDSALYLCASSRGRDTPRGQFFGPGTRLTVL.

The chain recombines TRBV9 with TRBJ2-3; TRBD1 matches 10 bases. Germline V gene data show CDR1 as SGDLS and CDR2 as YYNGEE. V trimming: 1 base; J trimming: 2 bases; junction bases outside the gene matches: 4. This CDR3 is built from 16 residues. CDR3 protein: CASSVRQGAPTDTQYF. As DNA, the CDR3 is TGTGCCAGCAGCGTAAGACAGGGGGCCCCCACAGATACGCAGTATTTT.

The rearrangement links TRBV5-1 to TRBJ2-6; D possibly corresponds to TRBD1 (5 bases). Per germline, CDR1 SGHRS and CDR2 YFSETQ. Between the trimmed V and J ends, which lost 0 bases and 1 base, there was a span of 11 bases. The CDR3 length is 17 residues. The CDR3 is CASSLGRVQSGANVLTF. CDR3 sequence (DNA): TGCGCCAGCAGCTTGGGCAGGGTTCAATCTGGGGCCAACGTCCTGACTTTC.